This TCR beta chain is drawn from a study of OX40 agonist ivuxolimab in advanced cancers. Overall study: Mean age 60 years, range about 23 to 79; approximately 80% male. Study results and caveats: The antigens recognized by the expanded peripheral T cells, that is their antigen specificity, were not determined.

Assay: immunoSEQ multiplex PCR; the TCRdb copy retains only in-frame clones and omits some. The data show 65,000 to 80,000 clones, with more than 75% seen just once and around 0.8% held by the top ten. Details on this clone: Antigen specificity is unknown. At the DNA level, this CDR3 is encoded by other sequences in the same sample as well.

Samples were taken at baseline and on day 1 of cycles 4 and 7. The CDR3 contains 15 residues. V shed 0 bases, J shed 4 bases, and the junction held 4 bases outside the gene matches. Per the germline V gene, CDR1 is KGHSH and CDR2 is LQKENI. This material consisted of CD4+ or CD8+ T cells sorted from blood, taken in a trial of the OX40 agonist ivuxolimab. This rearrangement joins TRBV18 to TRBJ2-7; 9 nucleotides match TRBD1. This receptor was identified in an adult with an advanced solid tumor such as melanoma, head and neck, liver or kidney cancer. CDR3 DNA sequence: TGTGCCAGCTCACCACCCGGGACAGGGCCTTACGAGCAGTACTTC. Residues: CASSPPGTGPYEQYF.